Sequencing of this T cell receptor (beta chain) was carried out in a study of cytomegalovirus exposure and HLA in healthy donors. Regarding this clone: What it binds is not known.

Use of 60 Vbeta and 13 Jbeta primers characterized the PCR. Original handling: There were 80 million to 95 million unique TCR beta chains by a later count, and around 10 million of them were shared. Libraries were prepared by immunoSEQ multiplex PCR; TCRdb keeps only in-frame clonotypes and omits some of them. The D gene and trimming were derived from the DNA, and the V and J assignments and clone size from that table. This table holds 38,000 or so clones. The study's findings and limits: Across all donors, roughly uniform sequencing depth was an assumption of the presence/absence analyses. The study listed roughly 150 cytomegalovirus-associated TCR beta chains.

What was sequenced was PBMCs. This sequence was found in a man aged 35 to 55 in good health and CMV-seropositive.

The CDR3 DNA is TGTGCCAGCAGCACCCCACAGGTTAGTTACGAGCAGTACTTC. Encoded protein: CASSTPQVSYEQYF. The genes are TRBV28 and TRBJ2-5; a weak D match, TRBD1 (5 bases). The J call may be wrong; the DNA end is better matched by TRBJ2-7. The germline gives CDR1 MDHEN, CDR2 SYDVKM. There are 14 residues in the CDR3.